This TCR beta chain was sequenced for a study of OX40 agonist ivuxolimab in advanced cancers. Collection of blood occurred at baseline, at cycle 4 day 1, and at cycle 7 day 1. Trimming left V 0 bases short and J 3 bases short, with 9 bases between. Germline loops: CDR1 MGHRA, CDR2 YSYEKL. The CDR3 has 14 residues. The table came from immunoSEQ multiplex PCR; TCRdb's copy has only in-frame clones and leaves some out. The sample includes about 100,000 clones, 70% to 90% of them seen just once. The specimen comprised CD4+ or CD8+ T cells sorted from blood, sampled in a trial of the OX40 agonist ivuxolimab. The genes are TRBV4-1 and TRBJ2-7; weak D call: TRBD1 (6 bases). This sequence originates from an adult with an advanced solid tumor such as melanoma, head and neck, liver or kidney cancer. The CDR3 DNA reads TGCGCCAGCAGCCAAGATTTGGACAGCTACGAGCAGTACTTC. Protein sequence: CASSQDLDSYEQYF.